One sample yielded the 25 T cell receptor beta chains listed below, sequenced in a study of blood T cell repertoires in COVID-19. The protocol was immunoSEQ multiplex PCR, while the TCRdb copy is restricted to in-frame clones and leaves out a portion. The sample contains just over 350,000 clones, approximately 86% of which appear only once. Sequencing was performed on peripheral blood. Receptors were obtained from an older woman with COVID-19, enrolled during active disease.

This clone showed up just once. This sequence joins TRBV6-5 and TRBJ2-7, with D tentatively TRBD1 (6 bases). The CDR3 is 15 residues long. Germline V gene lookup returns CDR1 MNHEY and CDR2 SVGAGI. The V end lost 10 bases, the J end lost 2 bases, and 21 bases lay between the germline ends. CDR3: CATKLQGEGAYEQYF. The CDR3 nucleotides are TGTGCCACAAAATTACAGGGTGAGGGAGCCTACGAGCAGTACTTC.

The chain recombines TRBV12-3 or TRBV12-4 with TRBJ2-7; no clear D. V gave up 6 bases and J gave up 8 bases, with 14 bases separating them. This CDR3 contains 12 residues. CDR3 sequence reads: CASSHQQRQQYF. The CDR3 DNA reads TGTGCCAGCAGCCACCAGCAGCGCCAGCAGTACTTC.

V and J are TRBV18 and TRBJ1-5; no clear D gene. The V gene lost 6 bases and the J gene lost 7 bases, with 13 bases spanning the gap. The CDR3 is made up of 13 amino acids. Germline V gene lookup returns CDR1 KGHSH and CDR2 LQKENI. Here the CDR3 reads CASSPSESQPQHF. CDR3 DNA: TGTGCCAGCTCTCCCTCGGAGAGCCAGCCCCAGCATTTT.

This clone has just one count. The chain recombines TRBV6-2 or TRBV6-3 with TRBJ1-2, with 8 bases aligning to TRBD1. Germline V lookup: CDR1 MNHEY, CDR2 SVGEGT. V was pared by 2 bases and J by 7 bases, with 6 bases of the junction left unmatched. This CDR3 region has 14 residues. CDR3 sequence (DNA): TGTGCCAGCAGTTACAGGGACAGGCATGTTGGCTACACCTTC. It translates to CASSYRDRHVGYTF.

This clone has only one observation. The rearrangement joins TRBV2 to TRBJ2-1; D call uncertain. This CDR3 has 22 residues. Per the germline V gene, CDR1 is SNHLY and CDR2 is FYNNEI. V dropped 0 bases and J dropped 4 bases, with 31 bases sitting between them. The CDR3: CASSEAAGARPVLVAFYNEQFF. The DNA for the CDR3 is TGTGCCAGCAGTGAAGCTGCTGGAGCGCGTCCCGTACTCGTCGCCTTTTACAATGAGCAGTTCTTC.

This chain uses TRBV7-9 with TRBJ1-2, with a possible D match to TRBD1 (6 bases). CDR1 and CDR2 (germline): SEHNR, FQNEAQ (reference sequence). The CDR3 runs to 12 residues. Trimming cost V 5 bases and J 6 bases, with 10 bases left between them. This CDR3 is CASSLQGNGYTF. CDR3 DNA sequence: TGTGCCAGCAGCCTTCAGGGGAATGGCTACACCTTC. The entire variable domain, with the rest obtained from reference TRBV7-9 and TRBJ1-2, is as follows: DTGVSQNPRHKITKRGQNVTFRCDPISEHNRLYWYRQTLGQGPEFLTYFQNEAQLEKSRLLSDRFSAERPKGSFSTLEIQRTEQGDSAMYLCASSLQGNGYTFGSGTRLTVV.

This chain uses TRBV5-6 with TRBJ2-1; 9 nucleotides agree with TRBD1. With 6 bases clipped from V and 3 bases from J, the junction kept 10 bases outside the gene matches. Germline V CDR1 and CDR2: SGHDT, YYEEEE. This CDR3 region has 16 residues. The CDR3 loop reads CASNSPDRGDYNEQFF. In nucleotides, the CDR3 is TGTGCCAGCAACTCTCCGGACAGGGGAGACTACAATGAGCAGTTCTTC.

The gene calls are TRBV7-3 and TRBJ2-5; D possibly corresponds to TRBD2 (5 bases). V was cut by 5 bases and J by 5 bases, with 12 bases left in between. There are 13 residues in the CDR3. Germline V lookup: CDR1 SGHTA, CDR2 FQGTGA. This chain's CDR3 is CASSQTGWETQYF. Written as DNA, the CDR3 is TGTGCCAGCAGCCAAACGGGGTGGGAGACCCAGTACTTC.

The CDR3 spells CSASGAGGFSPLHF. The CDR3, as DNA: TGCAGTGCTAGTGGGGCAGGGGGCTTTTCACCCCTCCACTTT. The rearrangement joins TRBV20-1 to TRBJ1-6; 8 nucleotides agree with TRBD1. Trimming cost V 3 bases and J 9 bases; bases outside gene matches: 7. The CDR3 is made up of 14 amino acids. Germline lookup yields CDR1 DFQATT and CDR2 SNEGSKA (reference sequence).

The chain's CDR3 is CATSDPSRGTGELFF. CDR3 nucleotide sequence: TGTGCCACCAGTGACCCCAGCAGGGGAACCGGGGAGCTGTTTTTT. V and J are TRBV24-1 and TRBJ2-2; the D gene is possibly TRBD1 (6 bases). Trimming took off 4 bases at V and 5 bases at J, with 13 bases between the two ends. Germline assignment: CDR1 KGHDR and CDR2 SFDVKD. This CDR3 is 15 amino acids long.

The CDR3 DNA reads as TGTGCCAGCGGACCAGGGGCCAAAAACATTCAGTACTTC. Translated, it gives CASGPGAKNIQYF. The chain carries TRBV6-5 and TRBJ2-4, with D possibly matching TRBD1 (5 bases). V shed 8 bases and J shed 1 base, with 9 bases lying between them. From germline, CDR1 is MNHEY and CDR2 SVGAGI. The CDR3 contains 13 residues.

CDR3 nucleotide sequence: TGTGCCAGCAGTCCCTATCGGGCTAATGAAAAACTGTTTTTT. It translates to CASSPYRANEKLFF. This chain connects TRBV6-6 to TRBJ1-4; D ambiguous. Germline CDR1 is MNHNY and CDR2 is SVGAGI (reference sequence). V was pared by 5 bases and J by 3 bases, with 10 bases between. The CDR3 length is 14 residues.

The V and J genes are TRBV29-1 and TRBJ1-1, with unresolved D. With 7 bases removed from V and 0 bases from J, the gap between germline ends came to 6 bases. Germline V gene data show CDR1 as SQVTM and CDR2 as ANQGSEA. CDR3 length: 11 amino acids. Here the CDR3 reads CSAIMNTEAFF. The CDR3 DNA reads TGCAGCGCTATTATGAACACTGAAGCTTTCTTT.

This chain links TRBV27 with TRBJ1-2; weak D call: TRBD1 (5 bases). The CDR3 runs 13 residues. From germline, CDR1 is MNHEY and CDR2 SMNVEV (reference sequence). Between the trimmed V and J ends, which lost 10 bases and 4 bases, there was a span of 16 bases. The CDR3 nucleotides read TGTGCCACCCCAGGGCGATTGGCCTATGGCTACACCTTC. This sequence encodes CATPGRLAYGYTF.

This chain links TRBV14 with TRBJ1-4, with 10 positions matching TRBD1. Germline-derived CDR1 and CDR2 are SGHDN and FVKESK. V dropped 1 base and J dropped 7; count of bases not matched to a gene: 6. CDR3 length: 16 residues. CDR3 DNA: TGTGCCAGCAGCCAAGGCCCAAGACAGGGGGCTGAAAAACTGTTTTTT. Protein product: CASSQGPRQGAEKLFF.

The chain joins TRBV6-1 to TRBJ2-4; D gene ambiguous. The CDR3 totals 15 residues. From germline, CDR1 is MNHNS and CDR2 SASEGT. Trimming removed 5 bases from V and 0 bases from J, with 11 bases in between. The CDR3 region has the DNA TGTGCCAGCAGTAATAACGCACTAGCCAAAAACATTCAGTACTTC. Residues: CASSNNALAKNIQYF.

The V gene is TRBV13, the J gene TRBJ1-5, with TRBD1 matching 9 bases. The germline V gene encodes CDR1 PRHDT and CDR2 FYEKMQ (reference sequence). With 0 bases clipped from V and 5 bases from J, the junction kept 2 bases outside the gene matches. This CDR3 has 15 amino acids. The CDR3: CASSLGQGAYQPQHF. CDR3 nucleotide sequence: TGTGCCAGCAGCTTAGGACAGGGGGCATATCAGCCCCAGCATTTT. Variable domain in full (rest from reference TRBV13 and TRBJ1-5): AAGVIQSPRHLIKEKRETATLKCYPIPRHDTVYWYQQGPGQDPQFLISFYEKMQSDKGSIPDRFSAQQFSDYHSELNMSSLELGDSALYFCASSLGQGAYQPQHFGDGTRLSIL.

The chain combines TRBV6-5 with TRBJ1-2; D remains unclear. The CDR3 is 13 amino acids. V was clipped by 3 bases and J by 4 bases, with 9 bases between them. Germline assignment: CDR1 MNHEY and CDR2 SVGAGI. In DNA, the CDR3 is TGTGCCAGCAGTTATGGCGGGGTCTATGGCTACACCTTC. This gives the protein CASSYGGVYGYTF.

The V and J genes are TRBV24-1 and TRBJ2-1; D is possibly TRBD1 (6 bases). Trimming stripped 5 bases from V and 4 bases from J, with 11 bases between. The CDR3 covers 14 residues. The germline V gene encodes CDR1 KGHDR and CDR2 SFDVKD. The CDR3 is CATSGGGSYNEQFF. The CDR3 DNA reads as TGTGCCACCAGTGGTGGGGGCTCTTACAATGAGCAGTTCTTC.

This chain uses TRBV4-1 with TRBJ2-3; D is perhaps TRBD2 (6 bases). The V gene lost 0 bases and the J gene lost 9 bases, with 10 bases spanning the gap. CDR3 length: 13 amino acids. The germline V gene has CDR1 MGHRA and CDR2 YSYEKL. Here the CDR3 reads CASSQDLRGTQYF. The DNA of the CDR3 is TGCGCCAGCAGCCAAGATCTCCGGGGGACGCAGTATTTT.

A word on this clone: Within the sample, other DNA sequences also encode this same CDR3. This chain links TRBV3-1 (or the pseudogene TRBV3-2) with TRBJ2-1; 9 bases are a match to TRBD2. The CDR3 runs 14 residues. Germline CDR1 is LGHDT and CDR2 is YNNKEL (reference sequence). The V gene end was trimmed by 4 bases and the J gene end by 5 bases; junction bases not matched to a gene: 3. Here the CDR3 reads CASSRRLADNEQFF. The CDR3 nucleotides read TGTGCCAGCAGCCGCCGACTAGCGGACAATGAGCAGTTCTTC.

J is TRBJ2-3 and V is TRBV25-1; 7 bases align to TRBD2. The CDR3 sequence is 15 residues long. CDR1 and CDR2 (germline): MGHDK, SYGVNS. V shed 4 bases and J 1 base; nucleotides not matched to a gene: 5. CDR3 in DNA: TGTGCCAGCAGTGTCAGCGGGGTGCGCACAGATACGCAGTATTTT. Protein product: CASSVSGVRTDTQYF.

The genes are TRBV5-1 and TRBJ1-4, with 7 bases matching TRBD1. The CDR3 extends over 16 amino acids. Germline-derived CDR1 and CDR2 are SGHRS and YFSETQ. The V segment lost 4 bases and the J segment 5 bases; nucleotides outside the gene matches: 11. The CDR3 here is CASSARQGTGNEKLFF. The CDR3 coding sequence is TGCGCCAGCAGCGCAAGACAGGGAACGGGCAATGAAAAACTGTTTTTT.

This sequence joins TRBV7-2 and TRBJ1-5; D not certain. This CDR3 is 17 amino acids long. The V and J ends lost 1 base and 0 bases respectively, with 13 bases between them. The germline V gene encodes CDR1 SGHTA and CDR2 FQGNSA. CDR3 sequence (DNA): TGTGCCAGCAGCTTAGTGGGCAGTCCCAATAGCAATCAGCCCCAGCATTTT. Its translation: CASSLVGSPNSNQPQHF.

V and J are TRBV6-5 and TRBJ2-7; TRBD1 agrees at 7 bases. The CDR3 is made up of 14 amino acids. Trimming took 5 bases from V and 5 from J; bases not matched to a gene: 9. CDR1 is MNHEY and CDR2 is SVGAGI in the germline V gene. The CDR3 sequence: CASSHTRQGHEQYF. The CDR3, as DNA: TGTGCCAGCAGTCACACCCGACAGGGTCACGAGCAGTACTTC.